These 24 T cell receptor beta chains originate from one sample sequenced in a study of post-analysis software for immune sequencing data. TCR beta cDNA libraries included unique molecular identifiers. TCRdb re-derived calls from the PCR reads in MiXCR, one entry per CDR3 protein. The table shows 600,000 to 750,000 distinct CDR3 sequences, with 55% to 60% occurring only once. General study results and limits: Several TRBV segments were more frequent in patients than controls; TRBV5-6, TRBV5-1 and TRBV20-1 belonged to this group.

Their specific antigens are unknown. Sample: blood. The receptor set was obtained from a girl aged 2 to 10 with multiple sclerosis.

V gene TRBV7-9 combines with J gene TRBJ2-4; D unclear. The germline gives CDR1 SEHNR, CDR2 FQNEAQ (reference sequence). CDR3 length: 11 amino acids. Trimming stripped 4 bases from V and 13 bases from J, with 11 bases between. The CDR3 DNA sequence: TGTGCCAGCAGCTGGGCGATGGAGCAGTACTTC. Translated, it gives CASSWAMEQYF.

This chain connects TRBV5-1 to TRBJ2-3, with TRBD2 identical over 14 bases. Trimming removed 4 bases from V and 6 bases from J; junction bases left unmatched: 10. Germline CDR1 is SGHRS and CDR2 is YFSETQ. The CDR3 is made up of 17 amino acids. The CDR3: CASSLLGLAGAGDTQYF. The CDR3 DNA sequence: TGCGCCAGCAGCCTCCTGGGACTAGCGGGAGCGGGGGATACGCAGTATTTT.

The rearrangement uses TRBV4-3 and TRBJ1-2; 9 nucleotides align to TRBD1. Looked up from germline, CDR1 is LGHNA and CDR2 is YSLEER. V lost 0 bases to trimming and J lost 2 bases; unmatched junction nucleotides: 4. This CDR3 is built from 16 residues. CDR3 nucleotides: TGCGCCAGCAGCCAAGATCTCGGGACAGGGAACTATGGCTACACCTTC. As protein: CASSQDLGTGNYGYTF.

The rearrangement uses TRBV6-5 and TRBJ1-1; D is ambiguous. CDR3 length equals 12 residues. Germline loops: CDR1 MNHEY, CDR2 SVGAGI. The V gene lost 2 bases and the J gene lost 1 base, with 2 bases spanning the gap. Written as DNA, the CDR3 is TGTGCCAGCAGTTACAAGAACACTGAAGCTTTCTTT. It specifies CASSYKNTEAFF.

The chain couples TRBV20-1 to TRBJ2-5; D is unclear. CDR3 length: 13 amino acids. Per the germline V gene, CDR1 is DFQATT and CDR2 is SNEGSKA (reference sequence). V lost 5 bases, J lost 5 bases, and 15 bases lay in between. The CDR3 loop is CSAHPAPIETQYF. In nucleotides, the CDR3 is TGCAGTGCTCACCCGGCCCCGATCGAGACCCAGTACTTC.

This clonotype turned up a few times. The chain is built from TRBV7-9 and TRBJ2-6, with 11 nucleotides matching TRBD2. The junction had 11 bases not matched to a gene; V was cut back by 5 bases and J by 2 bases. The CDR3 is 19 amino acids. CDR1 and CDR2 (germline): SEHNR, FQNEAQ (reference sequence). This CDR3 is CASSPPLAGVVAGANVLTF. CDR3 nucleotide sequence: TGTGCCAGCAGCCCACCACTAGCGGGAGTAGTAGCTGGGGCCAACGTCCTGACTTTC.

This clonotype has more than one count but fewer than ten. The chain uses TRBV9 and TRBJ2-3; no firm D call. The CDR3 is 15 amino acids. Germline V gene lookup returns CDR1 SGDLS and CDR2 YYNGEE. The V end was cut by 1 base, the J end by 2 bases, with 11 bases between. The CDR3 nucleotides read TGTGCCAGCAGCGTATCCCCGGACGCCACAGATACGCAGTATTTT. It is translated as CASSVSPDATDTQYF.

The chain has TRBV11-3 and TRBJ2-3, with 8 bases identical to TRBD1. V dropped 5 bases and J dropped 4; count of bases not matched to a gene: 8. Germline assignment: CDR1 SGHNT and CDR2 YENEEA. The CDR3 contains 15 residues. The CDR3 bases are TGTGCCAGCAGCGAGCGACAGGGGAGCGCAGATACGCAGTATTTT. Translated: CASSERQGSADTQYF.

The V gene is TRBV9, the J gene TRBJ1-2; TRBD1 aligns across 8 bases. Germline CDR1 is SGDLS and CDR2 is YYNGEE. The CDR3 is made up of 16 amino acids. With V trimmed by 0 bases and J by 4 bases, 8 bases remained unmatched. This CDR3 reads CASSVGGGQGVYGYTF. CDR3 in DNA: TGTGCCAGCAGCGTAGGAGGAGGACAGGGAGTCTATGGCTACACCTTC. Using reference TRBV9 and TRBJ1-2 for the parts outside the CDR3, the full variable domain is DSGVTQTPKHLITATGQRVTLRCSPRSGDLSVYWYQQSLDQGLQFLIQYYNGEERAKGNILERFSAQQFPDLHSELNLSSLELGDSALYFCASSVGGGQGVYGYTFGSGTRLTVV.

J is TRBJ2-2 and V is TRBV5-1; 8 bases fit TRBD2. CDR1 SGHRS and CDR2 YFSETQ come from the germline V gene. Trimming took 0 bases from V and 7 from J; bases not matched to a gene: 8. CDR3 length: 16 amino acids. DNA for the CDR3: TGCGCCAGCAGCTTGGTCGTGCGGGGGGACGGCGGGGAGCTGTTTTTT. This codes for CASSLVVRGDGGELFF.

The DNA for the CDR3 is TGTGCCAGCAGCGCCTCCGGGACAGGGAAAGAGACCCAGTACTTC. Protein: CASSASGTGKETQYF. V is TRBV9 and J is TRBJ2-5, with TRBD1 identical over 9 bases. Germline loops: CDR1 SGDLS, CDR2 YYNGEE. V lost 3 bases, J lost 3 bases, and 6 bases stayed unmatched. There are 15 residues in the CDR3. Complete variable domain (other parts from reference TRBV9 and TRBJ2-5): DSGVTQTPKHLITATGQRVTLRCSPRSGDLSVYWYQQSLDQGLQFLIQYYNGEERAKGNILERFSAQQFPDLHSELNLSSLELGDSALYFCASSASGTGKETQYFGPGTRLLVL.

A few counts support this clonotype. The gene calls are TRBV28 and TRBJ2-6; D not resolved. V gave up 2 bases and J gave up 2 bases, with 7 bases separating them. This CDR3 region has 15 residues. Per germline, CDR1 MDHEN and CDR2 SYDVKM. The CDR3 loop reads CASSLSIPGANVLTF. The CDR3 bases are TGTGCCAGCAGTTTAAGTATACCTGGGGCCAACGTCCTGACTTTC.

This clonotype has a single count. The chain employs TRBV7-2 and TRBJ2-4, with 8 positions matching TRBD1. The CDR3 runs to 17 residues. J was trimmed by 3 bases and V by 3 bases; bases with no gene match: 10. CDR1 SGHTA and CDR2 FQGNSA come from the germline V gene. CDR3 protein: CASSFDRQGANKNIQYF. The CDR3 DNA follows: TGTGCCAGCAGCTTTGACCGTCAGGGGGCGAACAAAAACATTCAGTACTTC.

This clonotype was counted only a few times. This chain uses TRBV12-3 or TRBV12-4 with TRBJ2-1; 13 bases match TRBD2. This CDR3 is built from 19 residues. J was trimmed by 10 bases and V by 5 bases; bases with no gene match: 20. The CDR3 here is CASSPGTSGKFNQGGEQFF. The CDR3 DNA reads TGTGCCAGCAGTCCAGGGACTAGCGGGAAGTTTAACCAGGGGGGCGAGCAGTTCTTC.

The sample holds a few counts of this clonotype. The chain links TRBV5-1 to TRBJ2-1; D is uncertain. The CDR3 contains 17 residues. With 0 bases removed from V and 6 bases from J, the gap between germline ends came to 19 bases. Germline CDR1 reads SGHRS; CDR2 reads YFSETQ. This CDR3 is CASSLEGRPLPGNEQFF. As DNA, the CDR3 is TGCGCCAGCAGCTTGGAGGGCAGACCCTTGCCGGGCAATGAGCAGTTCTTC.

The chain has TRBV27 and TRBJ1-2; 8 nucleotides align to TRBD1. Looked up from germline, CDR1 is MNHEY and CDR2 is SMNVEV (reference sequence). J gave up 6 bases and V 5 bases, and 8 bases lay outside the gene matches. CDR3 size: 14 residues. CDR3 nucleotide sequence: TGTGCCAGCAGTACCCGGACAGGGCAGAATGGCTACACCTTC. It is translated as CASSTRTGQNGYTF.

This chain links TRBV7-9 with TRBJ1-2; D unclear. Trimming removed 5 bases at V and 3 bases at J, with 13 bases between. The length of the CDR3 is 14 residues. CDR1 and CDR2 (germline): SEHNR, FQNEAQ (reference sequence). The CDR3 region is CASSRPGWDYGYTF. For the CDR3, the DNA is TGTGCCAGCAGCCGACCCGGGTGGGACTATGGCTACACCTTC. The variable domain in full, with the rest retrieved from reference TRBV7-9 and TRBJ1-2, is DTGVSQNPRHKITKRGQNVTFRCDPISEHNRLYWYRQTLGQGPEFLTYFQNEAQLEKSRLLSDRFSAERPKGSFSTLEIQRTEQGDSAMYLCASSRPGWDYGYTFGSGTRLTVV.

The V gene is TRBV11-2, the J gene TRBJ2-5, with 8 bases lining up with TRBD2. The trim removed 1 base at V and 4 bases at J, leaving 11 bases unmatched. The CDR3 length is 17 residues. Germline V CDR1 and CDR2: SGHAT, FQNNGV. Here the CDR3 reads CASSLGILAGEGETQYF. Here the CDR3 DNA reads TGTGCCAGCAGCTTAGGTATCCTAGCGGGCGAGGGAGAGACCCAGTACTTC.

The V and J genes are TRBV20-1 and TRBJ2-7; D unresolved. Germline V CDR1 and CDR2: DFQATT, SNEGSKA (reference sequence). This CDR3 region has 11 residues. The ends were cut back, 5 bases at V and 3 bases at J, with 8 bases in the middle. The chain's CDR3 is CSALGNYEQYF. In DNA, the CDR3 is TGCAGTGCTCTAGGGAACTACGAGCAGTACTTC.

The rearrangement joins TRBV5-4 to TRBJ2-1, with 7 bases that match TRBD2. The CDR3 spans 15 residues. Germline values: CDR1 SGHNT, CDR2 YYREEE (reference sequence). V dropped 2 bases and J dropped 5; count of bases not matched to a gene: 7. CDR3 sequence: CASSFLGRGDNEQFF. The CDR3 DNA follows: TGTGCCAGCAGCTTCCTGGGTCGGGGGGACAATGAGCAGTTCTTC.

This clonotype showed up just a few times. As DNA, the CDR3 is TGCAGCGTTGTTAGGACCCCACAGGGCAATGAGCAGTTCTTC. Residues: CSVVRTPQGNEQFF. V gene TRBV29-1 combines with J gene TRBJ2-1; D may be TRBD1 (6 bases). V was shortened by 4 bases and J by 6 bases, with 16 bases between the two germline ends. CDR3 length equals 14 residues. CDR1 is SQVTM and CDR2 is ANQGSEA in the germline V gene.

This chain joins TRBV2 and TRBJ2-7; 7 bases line up with TRBD1. The DNA end favors TRBJ2-4, so the J call may be wrong. From germline, CDR1 is SNHLY and CDR2 FYNNEI. The CDR3 has 13 amino acids. In DNA, the CDR3 is TGTGCCAGTTACAGGGGTGAGGGGGACATTCAGTACTTC. It yields the protein CASYRGEGDIQYF.

V and J are TRBV12-3 or TRBV12-4 and TRBJ2-1; a weak D match, TRBD2 (6 bases). The DNA matches TRBJ2-7 better at its end, which makes the J call doubtful. There are 15 residues in the CDR3. The CDR3 sequence: CASSLDGSSYNEQYF. The CDR3 coding sequence is TGTGCCAGCAGTCTGGACGGGAGCTCCTACAATGAGCAGTACTTC.

The rearrangement links TRBV6-5 to TRBJ1-2; 8 nucleotides match TRBD1. The CDR3 totals 14 residues. Unmatched junction bases numbered 8, after V lost 7 bases and J lost 4 bases. The germline CDR1 and CDR2 sequences are MNHEY and SVGAGI. The CDR3: CASMGFTGGYGYTF. Written as DNA, the CDR3 is TGTGCCAGCATGGGTTTCACAGGGGGCTATGGCTACACCTTC.